This T cell receptor (beta chain) stems from a study of OX40 agonist ivuxolimab in advanced cancers. Remarks on this clone: What it recognizes is unknown.

CDR3 size: 13 residues. CDR1 MNHNS and CDR2 SASEGT come from the germline V gene. V gave up 5 bases and J gave up 10 bases, with 17 bases separating them. Study conclusions and caveats: Fewer expanded clones were found on average in CD4+ than in CD8+ T cells. Among the lowest levels of clonal expansion were found in partial responders at 0.1-3.0 mg/kg.

Patients who had autoimmune disease history or got systemic immunosuppression were left out. Sampling of blood occurred at baseline, cycle 4 day 1, and cycle 7 day 1. Assay used: immunoSEQ multiplex PCR; TCRdb lists only in-frame clones, some missing. Of about 39,000 clones in the sample, roughly 92% were seen once. The input for sequencing was CD4+ or CD8+ T cells sorted from blood, taken in a trial of the OX40 agonist ivuxolimab. The J gene is TRBJ1-1, the V gene TRBV6-1; a possible D gene is TRBD1 (5 bases). The TCR comes from an adult with an advanced solid tumor such as melanoma, head and neck, liver or kidney cancer. The DNA of the CDR3 is TGTGCCAGCAGTAGTAACATGGGGCCTGGAGCTTTCTTT. Translated: CASSSNMGPGAFF.